The subject of this entry is one TCR beta chain. Its target is unknown. Primers: 60 Vbeta forward and 13 Jbeta reverse. Libraries were prepared by immunoSEQ multiplex PCR; TCRdb keeps only in-frame clonotypes and omits some of them. The sample consists of about 180,000 clones, around 78% of them appearing once. The data were taken from a study of cytomegalovirus exposure and HLA in healthy donors. Turning to the study itself: Early on, a data release was issued that held tens of millions of unique TCRs from HLA-typed donors. Findings of the study overall: In a later analysis, specific HLA alleles were associated with under 20,000 TCR beta sequences at a 0.05 false discovery rate. Reports indicated that the classifier achieved high specificity and sensitivity in diagnosing cytomegalovirus status.

CDR1 and CDR2 (germline): LNHDA, SQIVND (reference sequence). Trimming took 5 bases from V and 7 from J, leaving 14 bases between them. This CDR3 comprises 13 residues. The chain uses TRBV19 and TRBJ1-2; a weak D match, TRBD1 (6 bases). This TCR came from a young man in good health and CMV-seronegative. Sequencing input: PBMCs. The CDR3 sequence: CASSPQGWAGYTF. In DNA form, the CDR3 reads TGTGCCAGTAGTCCCCAGGGGTGGGCTGGCTACACCTTC.